A single sample is the source of the 7 T cell receptor beta chains below, sequenced in a study of cytomegalovirus exposure and HLA in healthy donors. It was with 60 Vbeta and 13 Jbeta primers that the PCR ran. Some clones are missing from TCRdb's copy, which holds only in-frame ones; the method was immunoSEQ multiplex PCR. Of 100,000 to 150,000 clones in the sample, over 65% were seen once. The sequenced sample consisted of PBMCs. These receptors were obtained from a woman aged 40-49 years in good health and CMV-seropositive.

The V call is TRBV5-6, the J call TRBJ1-6, with D unclear. Germline CDR1 reads SGHDT; CDR2 reads YYEEEE. The CDR3 extends over 11 amino acids. V lost 0 bases, J lost 16 bases, and 8 bases lay in between. CDR3 in DNA: TGTGCCAGCAGCTTGGGACAATCGCTCCACTTT. Its translation: CASSLGQSLHF.

This clone came up a few times. The V gene is TRBV7-6, the J gene TRBJ2-3; a possible D gene is TRBD2 (6 bases). CDR1 and CDR2 from the germline V gene are SGHVS and FNYEAQ. The CDR3 is 15 residues long. Between the trimmed V and J ends, which lost 3 bases and 4 bases, there was a span of 14 bases. The CDR3 loop reads CASSLNYGSADTQYF. CDR3 coding DNA: TGTGCCAGCAGCTTGAATTACGGGAGCGCAGATACGCAGTATTTT.

The chain is built from TRBV2 and TRBJ1-1; D possibly corresponds to TRBD1 (5 bases). V was clipped by 4 bases and J by 0 bases, with 6 bases between them. Germline V gene sequence: CDR1 SNHLY, CDR2 FYNNEI. The CDR3 is 13 amino acids. The CDR3 protein is CASSGQLNTEAFF. CDR3 in DNA: TGTGCCAGCAGTGGACAGTTGAACACTGAAGCTTTCTTT.

Remarks on this clone: At one end, the junction sequence differs from germline, possibly due to a read error. The chain combines TRBV30 with TRBJ1-2; TRBD1 might be the D (6 bases). This CDR3 has 14 residues. CDR1 is GTSNPN, CDR2 SVGIG, per germline (reference sequence). The CDR3 loop reads CAWSVLRGSYGYPF. The CDR3 nucleotides read TGTGCCTGGAGTGTACTCAGGGGAAGTTATGGCTACCCCTTC.

The chain is built from TRBV6-1 and TRBJ2-5, with TRBD2 matching 7 bases. Germline CDR1 MNHNS, CDR2 SASEGT. The CDR3 sequence is 13 residues long. With 4 bases clipped from V and 1 base from J, the junction kept 0 bases outside the gene matches. CDR3 sequence: CASSGGGQETQYF. CDR3 sequence (DNA): TGTGCCAGCAGTGGGGGGGGCCAAGAGACCCAGTACTTC.

The chain recombines TRBV5-8 with TRBJ1-1; 8 bases fit TRBD1. The CDR3 runs to 14 residues. The V and J ends lost 3 bases and 11 bases, in that order; junction bases with no gene match: 12. CDR1 and CDR2 from the germline V gene are SGHTS and YDEGEE. Here the CDR3 reads CASSSEWTGLFAFF. The CDR3, as DNA: TGTGCCAGCAGCTCCGAGTGGACAGGGCTGTTTGCTTTCTTT.

The chain couples TRBV11-2 to TRBJ2-1; possibly TRBD2 for D (6 bases). The CDR3 sequence is 17 residues long. The germline V gene encodes CDR1 SGHAT and CDR2 FQNNGV. V was shortened by 1 base and J by 0 bases, with 13 bases between the two germline ends. CDR3 nucleotide sequence: TGTGCCAGCAGCTTAGGGGGGACTTCGCTCTCCTACAATGAGCAGTTCTTC. Its translation is CASSLGGTSLSYNEQFF. Supplemented by reference TRBV11-2 and TRBJ2-1, the full variable domain reads EAGVAQSPRYKIIEKRQSVAFWCNPISGHATLYWYQQILGQGPKLLIQFQNNGVVDDSQLPKDRFSAERLKGVDSTLKIQPAKLEDSAVYLCASSLGGTSLSYNEQFFGPGTRLTVL.